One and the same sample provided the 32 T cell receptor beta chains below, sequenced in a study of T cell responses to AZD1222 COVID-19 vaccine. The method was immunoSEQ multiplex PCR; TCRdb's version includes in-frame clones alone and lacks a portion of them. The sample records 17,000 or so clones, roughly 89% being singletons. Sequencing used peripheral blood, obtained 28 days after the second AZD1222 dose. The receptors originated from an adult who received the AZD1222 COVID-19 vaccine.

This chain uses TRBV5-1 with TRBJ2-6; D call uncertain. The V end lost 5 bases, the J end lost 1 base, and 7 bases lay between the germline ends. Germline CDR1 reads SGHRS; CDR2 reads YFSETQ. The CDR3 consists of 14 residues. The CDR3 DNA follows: TGCGCCAGCAGTCCGACGTCTGGGGCCAACGTCCTGACTTTC. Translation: CASSPTSGANVLTF.

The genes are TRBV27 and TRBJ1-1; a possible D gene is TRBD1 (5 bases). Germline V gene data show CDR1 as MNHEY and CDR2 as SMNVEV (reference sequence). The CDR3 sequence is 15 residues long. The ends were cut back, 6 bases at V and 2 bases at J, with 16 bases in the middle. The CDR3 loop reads CASRPTGAQNTEAFF. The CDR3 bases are TGTGCCAGCAGACCCACCGGGGCCCAAAACACTGAAGCTTTCTTT.

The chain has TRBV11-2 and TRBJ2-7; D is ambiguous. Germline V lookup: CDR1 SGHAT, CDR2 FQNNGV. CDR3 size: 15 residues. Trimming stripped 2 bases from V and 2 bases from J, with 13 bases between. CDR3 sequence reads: CASSLTTAVTYEQYF. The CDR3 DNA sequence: TGTGCCAGCAGCTTAACCACAGCTGTTACCTACGAGCAGTACTTC.

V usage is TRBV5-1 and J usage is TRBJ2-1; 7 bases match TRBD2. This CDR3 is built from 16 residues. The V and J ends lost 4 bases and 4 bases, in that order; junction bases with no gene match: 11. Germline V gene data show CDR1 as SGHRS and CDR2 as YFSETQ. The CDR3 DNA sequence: TGCGCCAGCAGCCTACGACCTAGCGGAGGATACAATGAGCAGTTCTTC. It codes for CASSLRPSGGYNEQFF.

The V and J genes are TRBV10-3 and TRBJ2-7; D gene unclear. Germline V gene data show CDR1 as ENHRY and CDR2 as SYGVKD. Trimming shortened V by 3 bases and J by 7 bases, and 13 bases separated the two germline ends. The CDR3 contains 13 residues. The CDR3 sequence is CAISDSIRVEQYF. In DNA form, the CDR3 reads TGTGCCATCAGTGACTCTATTCGTGTTGAGCAGTACTTC.

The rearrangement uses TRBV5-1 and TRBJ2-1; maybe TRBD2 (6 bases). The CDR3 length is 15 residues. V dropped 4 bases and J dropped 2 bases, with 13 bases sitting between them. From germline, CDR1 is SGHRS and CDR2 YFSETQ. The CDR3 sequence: CASSPGTGAYNEQFF. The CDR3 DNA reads TGCGCCAGCAGCCCGGGGACGGGGGCCTACAATGAGCAGTTCTTC.

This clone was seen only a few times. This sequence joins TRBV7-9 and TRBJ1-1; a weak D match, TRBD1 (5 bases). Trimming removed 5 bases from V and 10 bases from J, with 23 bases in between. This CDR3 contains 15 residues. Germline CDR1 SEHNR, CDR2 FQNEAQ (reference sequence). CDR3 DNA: TGTGCCAGCAGCCCACCCGGCCGGGGCGCCTCGGGAGCTTTCTTT. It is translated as CASSPPGRGASGAFF.

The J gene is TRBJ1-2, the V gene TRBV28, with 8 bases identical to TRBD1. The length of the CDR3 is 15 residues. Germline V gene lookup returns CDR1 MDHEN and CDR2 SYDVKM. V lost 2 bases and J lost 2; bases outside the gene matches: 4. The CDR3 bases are TGTGCCAGCAGTTTAACACAGGGGGGCAACTATGGCTACACCTTC. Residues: CASSLTQGGNYGYTF.

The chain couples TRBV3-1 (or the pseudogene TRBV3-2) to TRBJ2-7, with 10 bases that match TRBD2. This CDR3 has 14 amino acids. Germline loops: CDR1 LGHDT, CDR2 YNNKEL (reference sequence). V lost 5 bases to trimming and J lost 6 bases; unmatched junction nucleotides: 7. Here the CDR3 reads CASSSLAGDGEQYF. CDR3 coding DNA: TGTGCCAGCAGCTCTCTAGCGGGAGACGGCGAGCAGTACTTC.

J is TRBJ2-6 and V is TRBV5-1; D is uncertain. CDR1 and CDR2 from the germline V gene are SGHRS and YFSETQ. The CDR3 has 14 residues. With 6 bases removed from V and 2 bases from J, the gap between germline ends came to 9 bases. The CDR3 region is CASTLTTGANVLTF. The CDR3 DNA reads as TGCGCCAGCACGCTAACCACTGGGGCCAACGTCCTGACTTTC.

CDR3 sequence reads: CASSRDRSFGNTIYF. In DNA, the CDR3 is TGTGCCAGTTCCCGGGACAGGAGTTTTGGAAACACCATATATTTT. The chain links TRBV5-6 to TRBJ1-3; 8 bases match TRBD1. CDR1 is SGHDT and CDR2 is YYEEEE in the germline V gene. Trimming took 8 bases from V and 3 from J; bases not matched to a gene: 10. There are 15 residues in the CDR3. The full variable domain, its missing parts supplied by reference TRBV5-6 and TRBJ1-3, is DAGVTQSPTHLIKTRGQQVTLRCSPKSGHDTVSWYQQALGQGPQFIFQYYEEEERQRGNFPDRFSGHQFPNYSSELNVNALLLGDSALYLCASSRDRSFGNTIYFGEGSWLTVV.

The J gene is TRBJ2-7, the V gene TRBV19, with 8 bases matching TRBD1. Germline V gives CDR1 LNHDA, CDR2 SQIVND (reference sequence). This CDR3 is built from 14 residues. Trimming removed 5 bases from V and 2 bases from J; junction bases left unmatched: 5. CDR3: CASSRGQGPYEQYV. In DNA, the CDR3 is TGTGCCAGTAGTCGAGGACAGGGTCCCTACGAGCAGTACGTC.

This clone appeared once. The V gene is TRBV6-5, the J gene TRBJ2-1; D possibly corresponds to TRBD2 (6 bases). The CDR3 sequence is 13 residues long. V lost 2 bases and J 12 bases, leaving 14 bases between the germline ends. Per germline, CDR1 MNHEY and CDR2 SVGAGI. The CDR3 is CASSYRRVGGQFF. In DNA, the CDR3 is TGTGCCAGCAGTTACCGTCGGGTGGGAGGGCAGTTCTTC.

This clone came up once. CDR3 amino acids: CASSLNYYEQYF. Here the CDR3 DNA reads TGTGCCAGCAGCTTAAATTACTACGAGCAGTACTTC. This chain connects TRBV7-8 to TRBJ2-7; D remains ambiguous. This CDR3 has 12 amino acids. V lost 2 bases, J lost 3 bases, and 5 bases lay in between. The V gene's germline CDR1 is SGHVS and CDR2 FQNEAQ.

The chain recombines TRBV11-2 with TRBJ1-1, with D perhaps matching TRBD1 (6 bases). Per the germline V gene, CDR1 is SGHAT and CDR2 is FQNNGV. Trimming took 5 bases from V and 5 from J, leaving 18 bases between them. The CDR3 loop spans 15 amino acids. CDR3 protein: CASSPISGVGTEAFF. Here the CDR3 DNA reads TGTGCCAGCAGCCCAATTTCAGGGGTTGGAACTGAAGCTTTCTTT.

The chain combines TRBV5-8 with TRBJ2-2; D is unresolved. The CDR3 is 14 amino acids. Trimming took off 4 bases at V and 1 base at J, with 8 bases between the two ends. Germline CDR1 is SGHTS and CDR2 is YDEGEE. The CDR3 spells CASSVIQNTGELFF. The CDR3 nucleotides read TGTGCCAGCAGCGTGATCCAGAACACCGGGGAGCTGTTTTTT. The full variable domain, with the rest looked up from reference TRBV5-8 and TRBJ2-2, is EAGVTQSPTHLIKTRGQQATLRCSPISGHTSVYWYQQALGLGLQFLLWYDEGEERNRGNFPPRFSGRQFPNYSSELNVNALELEDSALYLCASSVIQNTGELFFGEGSRLTVL.

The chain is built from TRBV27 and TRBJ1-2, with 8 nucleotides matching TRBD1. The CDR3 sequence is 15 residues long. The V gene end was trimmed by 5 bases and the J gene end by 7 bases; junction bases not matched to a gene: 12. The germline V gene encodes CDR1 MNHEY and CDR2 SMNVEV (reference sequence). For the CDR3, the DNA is TGTGCCAGCAGTACGATTCAGGGGGCGCGAAGTGGCTACACCTTC. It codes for CASSTIQGARSGYTF.

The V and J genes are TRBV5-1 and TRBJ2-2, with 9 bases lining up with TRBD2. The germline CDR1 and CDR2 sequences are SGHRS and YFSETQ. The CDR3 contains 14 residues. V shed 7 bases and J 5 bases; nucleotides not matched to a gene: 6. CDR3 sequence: CASGGRVATGELFF. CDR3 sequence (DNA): TGCGCCAGCGGCGGGAGGGTTGCGACCGGGGAGCTGTTTTTT.

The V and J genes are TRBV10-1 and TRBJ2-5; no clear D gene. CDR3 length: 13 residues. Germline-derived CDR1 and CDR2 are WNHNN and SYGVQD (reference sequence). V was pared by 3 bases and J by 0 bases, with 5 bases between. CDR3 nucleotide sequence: TGCGCCAGCAGTGATGGCAACCAAGAGACCCAGTACTTC. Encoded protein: CASSDGNQETQYF.

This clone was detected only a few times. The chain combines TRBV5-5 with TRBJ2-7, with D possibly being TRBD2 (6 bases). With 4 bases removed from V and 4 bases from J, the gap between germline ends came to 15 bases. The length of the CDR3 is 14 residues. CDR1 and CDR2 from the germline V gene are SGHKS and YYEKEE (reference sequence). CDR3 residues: CASSGAPGRYEQYV. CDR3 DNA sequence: TGTGCCAGCAGCGGCGCCCCGGGGAGGTACGAGCAGTACGTC.

The CDR3 sequence: CASSLTRQVNEKLFF. Here the CDR3 DNA reads TGTGCCAGCAGTTTAACTCGGCAGGTTAATGAAAAACTGTTTTTT. The chain combines TRBV27 with TRBJ1-4; D gene uncertain. The length of the CDR3 is 15 residues. Germline V gene sequence: CDR1 MNHEY, CDR2 SMNVEV (reference sequence). V shed 2 bases and J shed 4 bases, with 11 bases lying between them.

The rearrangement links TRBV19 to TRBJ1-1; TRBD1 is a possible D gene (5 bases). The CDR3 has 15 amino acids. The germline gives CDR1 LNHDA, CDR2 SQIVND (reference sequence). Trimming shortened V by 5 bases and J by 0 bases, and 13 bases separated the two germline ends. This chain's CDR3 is CASSPQTAMNTEAFF. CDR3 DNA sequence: TGTGCCAGTAGTCCACAGACAGCTATGAACACTGAAGCTTTCTTT. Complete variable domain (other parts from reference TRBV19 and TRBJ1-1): DGGITQSPKYLFRKEGQNVTLSCEQNLNHDAMYWYRQDPGQGLRLIYYSQIVNDFQKGDIAEGYSVSREKKESFPLTVTSAQKNPTAFYLCASSPQTAMNTEAFFGQGTRLTVV.

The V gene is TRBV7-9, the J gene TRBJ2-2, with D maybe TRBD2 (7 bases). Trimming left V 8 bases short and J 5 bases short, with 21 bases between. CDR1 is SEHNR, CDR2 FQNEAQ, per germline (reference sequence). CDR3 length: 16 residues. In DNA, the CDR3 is TGTGCCAGCGGGAGGGGGGCCAACCGAGGTACCGGGGAGCTGTTTTTT. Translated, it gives CASGRGANRGTGELFF.

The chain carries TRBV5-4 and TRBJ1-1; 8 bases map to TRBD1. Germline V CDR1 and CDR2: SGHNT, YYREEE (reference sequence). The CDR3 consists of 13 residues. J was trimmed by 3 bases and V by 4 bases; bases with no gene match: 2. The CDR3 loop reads CASSPTGDTEAFF. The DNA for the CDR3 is TGTGCCAGCAGCCCGACAGGGGACACTGAAGCTTTCTTT.

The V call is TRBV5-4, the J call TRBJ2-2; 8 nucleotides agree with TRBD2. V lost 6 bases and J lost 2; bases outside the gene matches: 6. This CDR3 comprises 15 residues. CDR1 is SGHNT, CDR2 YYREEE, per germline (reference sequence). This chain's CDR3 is CASTPGGGNTGELFF. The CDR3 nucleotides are TGTGCCAGCACCCCCGGGGGGGGCAACACCGGGGAGCTGTTTTTT.

CDR3 loop: CATSRGSGGTGLGEKLFF. CDR3 sequence (DNA): TGTGCCACCAGCAGAGGCTCGGGGGGGACAGGGCTTGGGGAAAAACTGTTTTTT. The V gene is TRBV15, the J gene TRBJ1-4; 9 bases agree with TRBD1. Looked up from germline, CDR1 is LNHNV and CDR2 is YYDKDF (reference sequence). The V segment lost 1 base and the J segment 8 bases; nucleotides outside the gene matches: 14. The CDR3 covers 18 residues.

DNA of the CDR3: TGCGCCAGCAGCCAATCTCGACAGGGGAGGACCGGGGAGCTGTTTTTT. The encoded protein is CASSQSRQGRTGELFF. The rearrangement links TRBV4-1 to TRBJ2-2; 8 positions agree with TRBD1. CDR3 length: 16 residues. Germline V gives CDR1 MGHRA, CDR2 YSYEKL. The ends lost 2 bases at V and 5 bases at J; junction bases unmatched: 7.

CDR3: CASSQDPWNGYTF. DNA for the CDR3: TGTGCCAGCAGCCAAGATCCCTGGAATGGCTACACCTTC. The V and J genes are TRBV3-1 (or the pseudogene TRBV3-2) and TRBJ1-2; D unresolved. This CDR3 region has 13 residues. V was trimmed by 0 bases and J by 6 bases, leaving 8 bases between them. Germline CDR1 and CDR2: LGHDT and YNNKEL (reference sequence).

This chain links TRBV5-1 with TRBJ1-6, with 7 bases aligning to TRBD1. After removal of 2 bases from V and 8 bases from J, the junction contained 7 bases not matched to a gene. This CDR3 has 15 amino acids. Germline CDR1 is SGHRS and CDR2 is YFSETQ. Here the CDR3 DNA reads TGCGCCAGCAGCTTAGGGGGCGCGCGATATTCACCCCTCCACTTT. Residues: CASSLGGARYSPLHF.

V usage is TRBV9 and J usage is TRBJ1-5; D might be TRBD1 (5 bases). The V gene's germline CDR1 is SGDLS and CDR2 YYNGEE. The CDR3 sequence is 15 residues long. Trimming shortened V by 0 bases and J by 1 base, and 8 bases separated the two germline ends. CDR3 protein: CASSVDGGSNQPQHF. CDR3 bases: TGTGCCAGCAGCGTAGATGGGGGGAGCAATCAGCCCCAGCATTTT. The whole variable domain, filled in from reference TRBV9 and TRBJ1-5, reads DSGVTQTPKHLITATGQRVTLRCSPRSGDLSVYWYQQSLDQGLQFLIQYYNGEERAKGNILERFSAQQFPDLHSELNLSSLELGDSALYFCASSVDGGSNQPQHFGDGTRLSIL.

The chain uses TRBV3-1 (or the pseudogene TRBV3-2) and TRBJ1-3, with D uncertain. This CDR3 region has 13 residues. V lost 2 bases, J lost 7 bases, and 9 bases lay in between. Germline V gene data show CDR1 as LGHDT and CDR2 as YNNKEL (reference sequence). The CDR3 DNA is TGTGCCAGCAGCCAAACCCCCCGCAACACCATATATTTT. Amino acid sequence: CASSQTPRNTIYF.

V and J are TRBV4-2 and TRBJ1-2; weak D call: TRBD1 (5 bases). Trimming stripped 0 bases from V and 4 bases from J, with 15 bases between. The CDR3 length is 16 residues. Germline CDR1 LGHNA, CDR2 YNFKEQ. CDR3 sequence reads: CASSQESGGTLYGYTF. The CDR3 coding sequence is TGTGCCAGCAGCCAAGAGTCGGGGGGGACCCTCTATGGCTACACCTTC.